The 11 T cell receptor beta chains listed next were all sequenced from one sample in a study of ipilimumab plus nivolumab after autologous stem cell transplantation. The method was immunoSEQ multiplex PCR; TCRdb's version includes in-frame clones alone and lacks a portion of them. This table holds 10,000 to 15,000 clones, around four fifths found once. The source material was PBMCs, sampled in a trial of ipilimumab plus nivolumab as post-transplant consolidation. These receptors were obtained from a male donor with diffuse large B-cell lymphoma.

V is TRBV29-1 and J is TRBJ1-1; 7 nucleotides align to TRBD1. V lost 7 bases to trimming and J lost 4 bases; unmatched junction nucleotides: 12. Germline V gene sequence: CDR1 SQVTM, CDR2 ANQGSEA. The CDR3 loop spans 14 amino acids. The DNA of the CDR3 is TGCAGCGGTTGGACAGGCGGAGGGAGCACTGAAGCTTTCTTT. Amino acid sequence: CSGWTGGGSTEAFF. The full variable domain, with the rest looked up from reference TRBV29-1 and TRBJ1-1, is SAVISQKPSRDICQRGTSLTIQCQVDSQVTMMFWYRQQPGQSLTLIATANQGSEATYESGFVIDKFPISRPNLTFSTLTVSNMSPEDSSIYLCSGWTGGGSTEAFFGQGTRLTVV.

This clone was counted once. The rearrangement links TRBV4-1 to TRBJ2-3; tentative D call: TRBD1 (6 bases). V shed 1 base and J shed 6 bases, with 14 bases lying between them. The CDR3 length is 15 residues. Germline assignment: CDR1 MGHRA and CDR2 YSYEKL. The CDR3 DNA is TGCGCCAGCAGCCAAGTCCCCAGGGGATCGGATACGCAGTATTTT. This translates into CASSQVPRGSDTQYF.

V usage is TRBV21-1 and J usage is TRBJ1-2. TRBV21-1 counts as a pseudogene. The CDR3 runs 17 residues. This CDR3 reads CASSAPPTYFLNYGYTF. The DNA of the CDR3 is TGTGCCAGCAGCGCCCCCCCCACCTACTTCCTTAACTATGGCTACACCTTC.

The CDR3 region has the DNA TGTGCCATCAGTCAGGGAGTCAGCGGGGGGTCGATATTTTTAGATACGCAGTATTTT. It codes for CAISQGVSGGSIFLDTQYF. The chain carries TRBV10-3 and TRBJ2-3; 9 nucleotides agree with TRBD2. V trimming: 5 bases; J trimming: 5 bases; junction bases outside the gene matches: 20. Germline V gene lookup returns CDR1 ENHRY and CDR2 SYGVKD. The CDR3 sequence is 19 residues long.

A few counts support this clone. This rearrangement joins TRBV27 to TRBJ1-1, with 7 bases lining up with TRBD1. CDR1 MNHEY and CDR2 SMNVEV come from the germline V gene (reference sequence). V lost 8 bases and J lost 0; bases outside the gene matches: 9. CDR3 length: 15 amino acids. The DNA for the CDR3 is TGTGCCAGCGGTGACAGGGTGATCCTGAACACTGAAGCTTTCTTT. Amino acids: CASGDRVILNTEAFF.

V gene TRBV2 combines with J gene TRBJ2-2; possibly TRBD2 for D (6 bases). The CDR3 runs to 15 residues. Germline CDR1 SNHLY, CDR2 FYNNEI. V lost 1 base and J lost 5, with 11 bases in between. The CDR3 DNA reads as TGTGCCAGCAGTGAAGGTCTAGCGTTAACCGGGGAGCTGTTTTTT. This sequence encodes CASSEGLALTGELFF. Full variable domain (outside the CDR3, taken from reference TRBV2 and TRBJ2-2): EPEVTQTPSHQVTQMGQEVILRCVPISNHLYFYWYRQILGQKVEFLVSFYNNEISEKSEIFDDQFSVERPDGSNFTLKIRSTKLEDSAMYFCASSEGLALTGELFFGEGSRLTVL.

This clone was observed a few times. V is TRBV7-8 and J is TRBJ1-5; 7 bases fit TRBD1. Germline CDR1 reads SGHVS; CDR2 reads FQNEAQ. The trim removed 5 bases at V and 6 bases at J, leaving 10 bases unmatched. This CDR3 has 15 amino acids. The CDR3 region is CASSPTDRAAQPQHF. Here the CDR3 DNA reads TGTGCCAGCAGCCCGACCGACAGGGCCGCTCAGCCCCAGCATTTT.

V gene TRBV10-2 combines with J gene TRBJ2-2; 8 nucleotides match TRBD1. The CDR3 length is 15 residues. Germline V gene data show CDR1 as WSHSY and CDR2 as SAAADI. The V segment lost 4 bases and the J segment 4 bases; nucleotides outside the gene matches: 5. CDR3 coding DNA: TGCGCCAGCAGTGGCAGGGGGCCTGGCACCGGGGAGCTGTTTTTT. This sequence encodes CASSGRGPGTGELFF.

CDR3 residues: CASSLPDRAPYEQYF. The CDR3 coding sequence is TGTGCCAGCAGCTTACCCGACAGGGCCCCCTACGAGCAGTACTTC. The V and J genes are TRBV7-9 and TRBJ2-7, with TRBD1 matching over 7 bases. The V and J ends lost 2 bases and 2 bases, in that order; junction bases with no gene match: 6. Per germline, CDR1 SEHNR and CDR2 FQNEAQ (reference sequence). The CDR3 is made up of 15 amino acids.

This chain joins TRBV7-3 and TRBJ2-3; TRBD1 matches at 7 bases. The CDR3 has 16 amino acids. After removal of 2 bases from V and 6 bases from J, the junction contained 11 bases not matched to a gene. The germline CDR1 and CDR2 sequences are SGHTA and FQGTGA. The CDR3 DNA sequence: TGTGCCAGCAGCTTACCAACAGGGGCTGGGGAGGATACGCAGTATTTT. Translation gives CASSLPTGAGEDTQYF.

CDR3 in amino acids: CASASPGGPETQYF. CDR3 sequence (DNA): TGTGCCAGCGCCTCACCCGGAGGGCCAGAGACCCAGTACTTC. The chain couples TRBV27 to TRBJ2-5; TRBD2 is a possible D gene (6 bases). Trimming left V 8 bases short and J 4 bases short, with 17 bases between. The CDR3 runs 14 residues. Per germline, CDR1 MNHEY and CDR2 SMNVEV (reference sequence).